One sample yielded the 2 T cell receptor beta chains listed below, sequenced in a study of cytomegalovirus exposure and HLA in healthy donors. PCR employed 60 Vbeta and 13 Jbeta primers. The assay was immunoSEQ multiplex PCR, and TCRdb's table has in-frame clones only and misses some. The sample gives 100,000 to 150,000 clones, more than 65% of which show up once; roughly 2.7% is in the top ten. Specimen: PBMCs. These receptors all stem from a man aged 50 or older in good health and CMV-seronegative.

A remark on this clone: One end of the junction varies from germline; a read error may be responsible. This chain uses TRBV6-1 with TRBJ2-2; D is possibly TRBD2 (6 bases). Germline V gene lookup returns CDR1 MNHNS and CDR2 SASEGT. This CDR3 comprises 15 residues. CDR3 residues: CAGSLRTGRTGELFF. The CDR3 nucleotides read TGTGCCGGCAGTCTACGGACCGGGAGAACCGGGGAGCTGTTTTTT.

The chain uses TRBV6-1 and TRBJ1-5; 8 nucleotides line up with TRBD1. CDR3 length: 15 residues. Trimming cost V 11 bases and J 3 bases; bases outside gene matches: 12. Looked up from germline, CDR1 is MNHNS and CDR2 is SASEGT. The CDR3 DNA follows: TGTGCCGGTACAGCAGGGGGCCCTCCCAATCAGCCCCAGCATTTT. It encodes CAGTAGGPPNQPQHF.